Reported below is one TCR beta chain. The antigen is undetermined. This sample was included in a study of cytomegalovirus exposure and HLA in healthy donors. At the level of the study: There were 117 million unique TCR beta sequences, drawn from approximately 180 million T cells, in an earlier analysis. Study results and limitations: Researchers had no immune exposure information except CMV serostatus available. The number of N-insertions in an Asian-associated ancestry cluster was reportedly below the roughly 670-donor mean in a later analysis.

These donors, healthy bone marrow donors, were studied. Primers included in the PCR were 60 Vbeta and 13 Jbeta primers. TCRdb keeps only in-frame clones here, not all; method: immunoSEQ multiplex PCR. The repertoire holds over 60,000 clones, with over 70% as singletons. CDR3 size: 13 residues. Losses at the gene ends were 3 bases for V and 3 bases for J; bases not matched to a gene: 2. The germline CDR1 and CDR2 sequences are SGDLS and YYNGEE. The sequenced sample was PBMCs. The origin of this receptor is a man between 65 and 85 years old in good health and CMV-seronegative. The V and J genes are TRBV9 and TRBJ1-2; the match to TRBD1 covers 7 bases. This CDR3 is CASSAGGYYGYTF. The CDR3, as DNA: TGTGCCAGCAGCGCAGGGGGGTACTATGGCTACACCTTC.